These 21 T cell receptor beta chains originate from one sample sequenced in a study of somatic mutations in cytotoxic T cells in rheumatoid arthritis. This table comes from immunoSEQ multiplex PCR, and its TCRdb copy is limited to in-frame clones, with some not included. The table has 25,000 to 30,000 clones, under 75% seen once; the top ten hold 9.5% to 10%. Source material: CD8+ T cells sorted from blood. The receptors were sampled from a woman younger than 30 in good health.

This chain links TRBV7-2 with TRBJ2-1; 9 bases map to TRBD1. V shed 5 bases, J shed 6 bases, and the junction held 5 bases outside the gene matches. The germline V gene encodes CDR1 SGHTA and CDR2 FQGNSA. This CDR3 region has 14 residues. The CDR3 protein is CASSPDRGLNEQFF. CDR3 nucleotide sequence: TGTGCCAGCAGCCCGGACAGGGGCCTCAATGAGCAGTTCTTC.

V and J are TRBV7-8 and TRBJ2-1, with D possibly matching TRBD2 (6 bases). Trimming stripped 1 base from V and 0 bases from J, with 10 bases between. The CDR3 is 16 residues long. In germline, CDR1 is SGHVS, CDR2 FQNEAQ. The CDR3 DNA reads TGTGCCAGCAGCTTAGAGGCCGGGAGCTCCTACAATGAGCAGTTCTTC. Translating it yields CASSLEAGSSYNEQFF. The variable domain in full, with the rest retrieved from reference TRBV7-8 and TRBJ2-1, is GAGVSQSPRYKVAKRGQDVALRCDPISGHVSLFWYQQALGQGPEFLTYFQNEAQLDKSGLPSDRFFAERPEGSVSTLKIQRTQQEDSAVYLCASSLEAGSSYNEQFFGPGTRLTVL.

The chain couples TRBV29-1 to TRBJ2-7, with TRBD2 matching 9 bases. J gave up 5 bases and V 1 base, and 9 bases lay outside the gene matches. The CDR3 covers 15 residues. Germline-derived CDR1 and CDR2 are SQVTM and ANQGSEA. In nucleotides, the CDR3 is TGCAGCGTTGAAGGAGGGCGGGAGGGCCGGGACGAGCAGTACTTC. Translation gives CSVEGGREGRDEQYF.

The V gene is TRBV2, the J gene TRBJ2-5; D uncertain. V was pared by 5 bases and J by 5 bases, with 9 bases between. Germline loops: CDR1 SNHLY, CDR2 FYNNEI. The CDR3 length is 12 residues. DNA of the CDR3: TGTGCCAGCAGTACCATGGGGGAGACCCAGTACTTC. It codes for CASSTMGETQYF.

This CDR3 is CASSSQWNYGYTF. The CDR3 region has the DNA TGTGCCAGCAGCTCCCAGTGGAACTATGGCTACACCTTC. The chain employs TRBV6-5 and TRBJ1-2; no firm D call. Germline V gene sequence: CDR1 MNHEY, CDR2 SVGAGI. This CDR3 is 13 amino acids long. V dropped 6 bases and J dropped 2 bases, with 10 bases sitting between them.

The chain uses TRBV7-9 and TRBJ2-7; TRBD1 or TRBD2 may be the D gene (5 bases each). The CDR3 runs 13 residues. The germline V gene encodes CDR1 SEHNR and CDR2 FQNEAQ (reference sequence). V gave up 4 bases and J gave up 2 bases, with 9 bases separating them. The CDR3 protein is CASSSRDAYEQYF. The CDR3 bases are TGTGCCAGCAGCTCCCGGGACGCCTACGAGCAGTACTTC.

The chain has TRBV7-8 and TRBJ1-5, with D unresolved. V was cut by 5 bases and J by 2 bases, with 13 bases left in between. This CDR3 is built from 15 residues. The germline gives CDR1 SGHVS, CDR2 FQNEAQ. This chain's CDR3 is CASSPYQWGNQPQHF. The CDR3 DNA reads TGTGCCAGCAGCCCGTACCAATGGGGCAATCAGCCCCAGCATTTT.

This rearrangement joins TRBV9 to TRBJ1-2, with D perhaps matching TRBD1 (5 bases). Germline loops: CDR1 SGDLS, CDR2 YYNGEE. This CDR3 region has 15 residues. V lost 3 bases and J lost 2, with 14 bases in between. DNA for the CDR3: TGTGCCAGCAGCGATTCCACAGGAACCAACTATGGCTACACCTTC. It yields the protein CASSDSTGTNYGYTF. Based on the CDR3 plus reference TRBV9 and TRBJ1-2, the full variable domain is DSGVTQTPKHLITATGQRVTLRCSPRSGDLSVYWYQQSLDQGLQFLIQYYNGEERAKGNILERFSAQQFPDLHSELNLSSLELGDSALYFCASSDSTGTNYGYTFGSGTRLTVV.

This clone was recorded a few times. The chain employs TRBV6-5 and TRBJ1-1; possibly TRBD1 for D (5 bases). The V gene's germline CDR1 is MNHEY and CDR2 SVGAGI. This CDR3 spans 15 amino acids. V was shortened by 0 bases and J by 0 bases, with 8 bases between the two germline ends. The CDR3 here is CASSYSTGVNTEAFF. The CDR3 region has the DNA TGTGCCAGCAGTTACTCGACGGGGGTGAACACTGAAGCTTTCTTT.

CDR3 in amino acids: CASSLTGVSNSPLHF. Here the CDR3 DNA reads TGTGCCAGCAGTTTAACAGGGGTGAGTAATTCACCCCTCCACTTT. The V gene is TRBV28, the J gene TRBJ1-6; 7 bases map to TRBD1. The V gene end was trimmed by 2 bases and the J gene end by 6 bases; junction bases not matched to a gene: 4. The CDR3 totals 15 residues. The germline gives CDR1 MDHEN, CDR2 SYDVKM.

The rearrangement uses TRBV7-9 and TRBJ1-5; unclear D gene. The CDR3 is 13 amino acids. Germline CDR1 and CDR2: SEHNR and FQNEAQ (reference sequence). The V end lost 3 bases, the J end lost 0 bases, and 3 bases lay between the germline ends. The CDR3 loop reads CASSFSSNQPQHF. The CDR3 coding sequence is TGTGCCAGCAGCTTCTCTAGCAATCAGCCCCAGCATTTT.

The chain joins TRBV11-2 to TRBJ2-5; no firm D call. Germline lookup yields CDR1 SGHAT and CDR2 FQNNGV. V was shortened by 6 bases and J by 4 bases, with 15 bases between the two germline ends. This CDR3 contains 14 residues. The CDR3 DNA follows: TGTGCCAGCAGAATGGTGGGGATAGGAGAGACCCAGTACTTC. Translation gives CASRMVGIGETQYF.

Here the CDR3 reads CASSFRLMGNQPQHF. For the CDR3, the DNA is TGTGCCAGCAGTTTTCGACTCATGGGTAATCAGCCCCAGCATTTT. The genes are TRBV28 and TRBJ1-5; D is unclear. V was clipped by 3 bases and J by 4 bases, with 13 bases between them. Germline V gene data show CDR1 as MDHEN and CDR2 as SYDVKM. The CDR3 extends over 15 amino acids.

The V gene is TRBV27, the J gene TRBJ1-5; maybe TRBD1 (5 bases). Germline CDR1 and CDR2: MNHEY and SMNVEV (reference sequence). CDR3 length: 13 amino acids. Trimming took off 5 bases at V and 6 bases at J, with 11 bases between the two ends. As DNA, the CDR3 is TGTGCCAGCAGTGATGGGACCGGTCAGCCCCAGCATTTT. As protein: CASSDGTGQPQHF.

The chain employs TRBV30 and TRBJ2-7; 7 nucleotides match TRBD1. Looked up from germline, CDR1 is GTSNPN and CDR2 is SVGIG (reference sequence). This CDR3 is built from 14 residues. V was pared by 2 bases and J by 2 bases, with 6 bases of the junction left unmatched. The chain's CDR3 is CAWSPQTGPYEQYF. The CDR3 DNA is TGTGCCTGGAGTCCCCAGACAGGGCCCTACGAGCAGTACTTC.

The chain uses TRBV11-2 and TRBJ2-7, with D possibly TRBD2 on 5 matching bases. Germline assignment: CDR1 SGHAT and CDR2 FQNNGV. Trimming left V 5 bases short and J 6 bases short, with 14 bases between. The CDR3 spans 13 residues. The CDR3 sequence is CASSPYSGGEQYF. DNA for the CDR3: TGTGCCAGCAGCCCGTACTCTGGAGGCGAGCAGTACTTC.

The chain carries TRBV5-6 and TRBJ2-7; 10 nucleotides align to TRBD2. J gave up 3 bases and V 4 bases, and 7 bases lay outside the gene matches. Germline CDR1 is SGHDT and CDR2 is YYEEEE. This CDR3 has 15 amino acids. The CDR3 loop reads CASSTGLAVLYEQYF. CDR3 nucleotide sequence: TGTGCCAGCAGCACCGGACTAGCGGTACTCTACGAGCAGTACTTC. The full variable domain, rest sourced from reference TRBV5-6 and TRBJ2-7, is DAGVTQSPTHLIKTRGQQVTLRCSPKSGHDTVSWYQQALGQGPQFIFQYYEEEERQRGNFPDRFSGHQFPNYSSELNVNALLLGDSALYLCASSTGLAVLYEQYFGPGTRLTVT.

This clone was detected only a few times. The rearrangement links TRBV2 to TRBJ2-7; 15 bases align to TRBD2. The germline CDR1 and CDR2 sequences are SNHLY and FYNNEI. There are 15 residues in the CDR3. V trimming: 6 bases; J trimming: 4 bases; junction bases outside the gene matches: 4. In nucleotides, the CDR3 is TGTGCCAGCAGGCCGGGACTAGCGGGAGGTTACGAGCAGTACTTC. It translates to CASRPGLAGGYEQYF.

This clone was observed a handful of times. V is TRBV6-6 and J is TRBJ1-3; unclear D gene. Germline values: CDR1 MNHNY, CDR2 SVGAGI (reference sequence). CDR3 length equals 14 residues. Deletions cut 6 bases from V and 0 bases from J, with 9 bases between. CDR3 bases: TGTGCCAGCAGCCCCGACCCCTCTGGAAACACCATATATTTT. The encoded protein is CASSPDPSGNTIYF.

CDR3 bases: TGTGCCAGCAGAGCAACGGAGAACACTGAAGCTTTCTTT. Translated, it gives CASRATENTEAFF. This sequence joins TRBV6-1 and TRBJ1-1, with unresolved D. The ends were cut back, 6 bases at V and 1 base at J, with 9 bases in the middle. CDR1 and CDR2 (germline): MNHNS, SASEGT. CDR3 length equals 13 residues.

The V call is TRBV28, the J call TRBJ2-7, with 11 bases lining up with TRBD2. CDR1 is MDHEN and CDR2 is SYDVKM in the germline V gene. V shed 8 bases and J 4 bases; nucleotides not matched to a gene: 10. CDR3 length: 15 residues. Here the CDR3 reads CASQRTSGSDYEQYF. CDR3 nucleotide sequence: TGTGCCAGCCAAAGAACTAGCGGGAGCGATTACGAGCAGTACTTC.